These 31 T cell receptor beta chains share one sample of origin, sequenced in a study of cytomegalovirus exposure and HLA in healthy donors. The PCR contained 60 Vbeta and 13 Jbeta primers. Generated by immunoSEQ multiplex PCR, the TCRdb table keeps only in-frame clones and is missing some. Of more than 55,000 clones listed, roughly 84% are singletons. The sample consisted of PBMCs. The source is a human donor in good health.

This sequence joins TRBV4-3 and TRBJ2-7; no definite D call. The ends were cut back, 0 bases at V and 3 bases at J, with 15 bases in the middle. The germline V gene encodes CDR1 LGHNA and CDR2 YSLEER. The CDR3 totals 16 residues. CDR3 nucleotides: TGCGCCAGCAGCCAAGAGTCCGTCAGCGAGGACTACGAGCAGTACTTC. It codes for CASSQESVSEDYEQYF.

V gene TRBV7-2 combines with J gene TRBJ2-7; 11 bases are a match to TRBD1. There are 14 residues in the CDR3. Germline trimming cut 9 bases from V and 4 bases from J; bases unmatched to any gene: 8. Germline V gives CDR1 SGHTA, CDR2 FQGNSA. The CDR3: CASQKGQGEYEQYF. CDR3 sequence (DNA): TGTGCCAGTCAAAAGGGACAGGGGGAATACGAGCAGTACTTC.

The chain is built from TRBV11-3 and TRBJ2-3; tentatively, D is TRBD2 (6 bases). Germline assignment: CDR1 SGHNT and CDR2 YENEEA. V gave up 5 bases and J gave up 1 base, with 13 bases separating them. This CDR3 is built from 15 residues. For the CDR3, the DNA is TGTGCCAGCAGCATCGGGGGAATCGGCACAGATACGCAGTATTTT. It translates to CASSIGGIGTDTQYF.

The rearrangement uses TRBV28 and TRBJ2-3; TRBD2 agrees at 13 bases. Trimming removed 3 bases from V and 6 bases from J; junction bases left unmatched: 9. CDR1 and CDR2 from the germline V gene are MDHEN and SYDVKM. This CDR3 comprises 17 residues. CDR3 loop: CASSFPGLAGVRDTQYF. CDR3 coding DNA: TGTGCCAGCAGTTTCCCCGGACTAGCGGGAGTAAGGGATACGCAGTATTTT.

The chain carries TRBV28 and TRBJ2-6; D may be TRBD1 (6 bases). Between the trimmed V and J ends, which lost 1 base and 2 bases, there was a span of 21 bases. From germline, CDR1 is MDHEN and CDR2 SYDVKM. The CDR3 is made up of 20 amino acids. CDR3 coding DNA: TGTGCCAGCAGTTTATTTGGGCGGTTTGGCAGGGGTCCTGGGGCCAACGTCCTGACTTTC. Translation: CASSLFGRFGRGPGANVLTF.

V and J are TRBV7-2 and TRBJ2-1, with 10 nucleotides matching TRBD2. Germline values: CDR1 SGHTA, CDR2 FQGNSA. CDR3 length equals 15 residues. V shed 6 bases and J 3 bases; nucleotides not matched to a gene: 5. This chain's CDR3 is CASSSSGSIYNEQFF. The CDR3 bases are TGTGCCAGCAGTTCTAGCGGGAGTATCTACAATGAGCAGTTCTTC.

The CDR3 DNA reads as TGCGCCAGCAGCCCCCGGGACTACCTGCAGGCAGATACGCAGTATTTT. This codes for CASSPRDYLQADTQYF. The genes are TRBV4-3 and TRBJ2-3, with 7 bases fitting TRBD2. The V segment lost 4 bases and the J segment 4 bases; nucleotides outside the gene matches: 11. CDR1 is LGHNA, CDR2 YSLEER, per germline. The CDR3 covers 16 residues.

The chain recombines TRBV19 with TRBJ2-2; TRBD1 aligns across 7 bases. Germline lookup yields CDR1 LNHDA and CDR2 SQIVND (reference sequence). CDR3 size: 14 residues. The junction had 4 bases not matched to a gene; V was cut back by 3 bases and J by 6 bases. CDR3 amino acids: CASSMTGPPGELFF. In DNA, the CDR3 is TGTGCCAGTAGTATGACAGGGCCTCCCGGGGAGCTGTTTTTT.

V and J are TRBV21-1 and TRBJ2-7; the table's TRBD1 call for D was not verified on the DNA. TRBV21-1 is an annotated pseudogene. The CDR3 is 17 residues long. This chain's CDR3 is CASSKDTAGQGNYEQYF. In nucleotides, the CDR3 is TGTGCCAGCAGCAAAGACACAGCGGGACAGGGGAACTACGAGCAGTACTTC.

V usage is TRBV5-1 and J usage is TRBJ1-3, with 7 bases aligning to TRBD1. The CDR3 runs 16 residues. J was trimmed by 2 bases and V by 0 bases; bases with no gene match: 5. Looked up from germline, CDR1 is SGHRS and CDR2 is YFSETQ. CDR3 bases: TGCGCCAGCAGCTTGGAGACAGGGAGCACTGGAAACACCATATATTTT. Translating it yields CASSLETGSTGNTIYF. The full variable domain, its missing parts supplied by reference TRBV5-1 and TRBJ1-3, is KAGVTQTPRYLIKTRGQQVTLSCSPISGHRSVSWYQQTPGQGLQFLFEYFSETQRNKGNFPGRFSGRQFSNSRSEMNVSTLELGDSALYLCASSLETGSTGNTIYFGEGSWLTVV.

The chain combines TRBV5-5 with TRBJ1-2; TRBD1 matches at 9 bases. CDR1 is SGHKS, CDR2 YYEKEE, per germline (reference sequence). This CDR3 comprises 13 residues. V gave up 4 bases and J gave up 3 bases; unmatched junction bases: 1. CDR3 residues: CASSRDRDYGYTF. The CDR3, as DNA: TGTGCCAGCAGCCGGGACAGGGACTATGGCTACACCTTC.

This clone has only a few counts. This chain joins TRBV7-9 and TRBJ1-4; D remains unclear. V gave up 5 bases and J gave up 3 bases, with 25 bases separating them. The CDR3 spans 19 residues. Germline CDR1 is SEHNR and CDR2 is FQNEAQ (reference sequence). The CDR3, as DNA: TGTGCCAGCAGCAAACCCCTAGCTGCAGCCGATGTCGCTAATGAAAAACTGTTTTTT. Protein product: CASSKPLAAADVANEKLFF.

The chain recombines TRBV29-1 with TRBJ1-2; 8 nucleotides line up with TRBD1. The V gene end was trimmed by 5 bases and the J gene end by 6 bases; junction bases not matched to a gene: 2. Germline loops: CDR1 SQVTM, CDR2 ANQGSEA. CDR3 size: 11 residues. As DNA, the CDR3 is TGCAGCGTTCAGGGGGCTGATGGCTACACCTTC. It encodes CSVQGADGYTF.

The genes are TRBV6-4 and TRBJ2-1; 13 bases map to TRBD2. V dropped 2 bases and J dropped 4; count of bases not matched to a gene: 2. Germline-derived CDR1 and CDR2 are MRHNA and SNTAGT. This CDR3 has 16 amino acids. CDR3 residues: CASSDKTSGGYNEQFF. Here the CDR3 DNA reads TGTGCCAGCAGTGACAAGACTAGCGGGGGGTACAATGAGCAGTTCTTC.

This sequence joins TRBV6-6 and TRBJ2-5, with 9 positions matching TRBD1. The DNA end is more similar to TRBJ2-7, so the J call may be wrong. The CDR3 length is 15 residues. The germline gives CDR1 MNHNY, CDR2 SVGAGI (reference sequence). The CDR3 here is CASSSPGQGAYEQYF. CDR3 DNA sequence: TGTGCCAGCAGTTCCCCGGGACAGGGAGCCTACGAGCAGTACTTC.

The chain combines TRBV5-6 with TRBJ1-2; D unclear. Trimming left V 1 base short and J 4 bases short, with 17 bases between. The CDR3 consists of 16 residues. From germline, CDR1 is SGHDT and CDR2 YYEEEE. As DNA, the CDR3 is TGTGCCAGCAGCTTGTACCTGAATTCAGCGGCCTATGGCTACACCTTC. It codes for CASSLYLNSAAYGYTF. Supplemented by reference TRBV5-6 and TRBJ1-2, the full variable domain reads DAGVTQSPTHLIKTRGQQVTLRCSPKSGHDTVSWYQQALGQGPQFIFQYYEEEERQRGNFPDRFSGHQFPNYSSELNVNALLLGDSALYLCASSLYLNSAAYGYTFGSGTRLTVV.

This rearrangement joins TRBV4-3 to TRBJ2-1; possible D gene TRBD2, 6 bases. This CDR3 spans 17 amino acids. In germline, CDR1 is LGHNA, CDR2 YSLEER. The germline V and J ends were trimmed by 0 bases and 4 bases, with 16 bases remaining between them. CDR3 amino acids: CASSQETGTVRYNEQFF. DNA for the CDR3: TGCGCCAGCAGCCAAGAAACCGGGACTGTGAGGTACAATGAGCAGTTCTTC.

V and J are TRBV4-3 and TRBJ1-5; D unresolved. Germline-derived CDR1 and CDR2 are LGHNA and YSLEER. With 8 bases removed from V and 2 bases from J, the gap between germline ends came to 16 bases. This CDR3 has 15 amino acids. The CDR3 DNA is TGCGCCAGCTCTGTCGGTATGGGAGGCAATCAGCCCCAGCATTTT. This sequence encodes CASSVGMGGNQPQHF.

This clone was detected a few times. The chain recombines TRBV30 with TRBJ2-7, with a possible D match to TRBD2 (6 bases). The CDR3 consists of 13 residues. With 0 bases removed from V and 4 bases from J, the gap between germline ends came to 10 bases. The V gene's germline CDR1 is GTSNPN and CDR2 SVGIG (reference sequence). The CDR3 nucleotides are TGTGCCTGGAGTGTGGGGGGTTGGTACGAGCAGTACTTC. Translated: CAWSVGGWYEQYF.

This chain links TRBV4-1 with TRBJ1-1; tentatively, D is TRBD1 (5 bases). V shed 4 bases and J shed 1 base, with 13 bases lying between them. The CDR3 extends over 15 amino acids. Germline V gene sequence: CDR1 MGHRA, CDR2 YSYEKL. Here the CDR3 DNA reads TGCGCCAGCAGCCTGCGCGGGGGGGGGAACACTGAAGCTTTCTTT. Translated, it gives CASSLRGGGNTEAFF.

This clone is judged medium-sized (0.01 to 0.1%). This chain uses TRBV5-4 with TRBJ2-6; maybe TRBD1 (5 bases). V was pared by 0 bases and J by 0 bases, with 7 bases between. The CDR3 covers 16 residues. Germline V gene data show CDR1 as SGHNT and CDR2 as YYREEE (reference sequence). CDR3 in amino acids: CASSLGQHSGANVLTF. The CDR3 DNA reads as TGTGCCAGCAGCTTGGGACAGCACTCTGGGGCCAACGTCCTGACTTTC.

This clone was picked up one time. V usage is TRBV4-3 and J usage is TRBJ2-1; 8 bases map to TRBD2. This CDR3 is 16 amino acids long. V trimming: 1 base; J trimming: 4 bases; junction bases outside the gene matches: 6. Germline CDR1 reads LGHNA; CDR2 reads YSLEER. CDR3 amino acids: CASSQAGGVKYNEQFF. CDR3 in DNA: TGCGCCAGCAGCCAAGCGGGGGGGGTCAAATACAATGAGCAGTTCTTC.

The chain combines TRBV21-1 with TRBJ1-1; the table's D call, TRBD1, has no DNA check behind it. TRBV21-1 is given as a pseudogene. The CDR3 sequence is 17 residues long. CDR3 DNA sequence: TGTGCCAGCAGACGAAGGGGGTTTTTGTCGGGGTACACTGAAGCTTTCTTT. Translated: CASRRRGFLSGYTEAFF.

The CDR3 loop is CASSLERGGFNEQFF. CDR3 nucleotide sequence: TGTGCCAGCAGCTTAGAACGGGGGGGTTTCAATGAGCAGTTCTTC. The chain links TRBV11-2 to TRBJ2-1; TRBD2 aligns across 8 bases. Germline loops: CDR1 SGHAT, CDR2 FQNNGV. This CDR3 is 15 amino acids long. The V gene end was trimmed by 0 bases and the J gene end by 6 bases; junction bases not matched to a gene: 4.

The chain combines TRBV9 with TRBJ2-7, with TRBD2 identical over 10 bases. The CDR3 sequence is 15 residues long. CDR1 is SGDLS, CDR2 YYNGEE, per germline. The V gene end was trimmed by 2 bases and the J gene end by 3 bases; junction bases not matched to a gene: 5. The CDR3 reads CASSVKASGSYEQYF. Written as DNA, the CDR3 is TGTGCCAGCAGCGTTAAAGCTAGCGGGAGCTACGAGCAGTACTTC. The full variable domain, rest sourced from reference TRBV9 and TRBJ2-7, is DSGVTQTPKHLITATGQRVTLRCSPRSGDLSVYWYQQSLDQGLQFLIQYYNGEERAKGNILERFSAQQFPDLHSELNLSSLELGDSALYFCASSVKASGSYEQYFGPGTRLTVT.

The V call is TRBV19, the J call TRBJ2-5; a possible D gene is TRBD1 (6 bases). There are 13 residues in the CDR3. CDR1 and CDR2 (germline): LNHDA, SQIVND (reference sequence). The ends were cut back, 7 bases at V and 5 bases at J, with 14 bases in the middle. In DNA, the CDR3 is TGTGCCAGTACCGCGACAGGAGCGGAGACCCAGTACTTC. Residues: CASTATGAETQYF.

A remark on this clone: One junction end does not reproduce the germline sequence, and a read error may be involved. The V gene is TRBV27, the J gene TRBJ2-1; no reliable D call. Germline CDR1 reads MNHEY; CDR2 reads SMNVEV (reference sequence). The CDR3 consists of 20 residues. For the CDR3, the DNA is TGTGCCAGCAGTTTCGACGAAGCCTTTGGGCCTGGGTTTCGCTACGATGAGCAGTTCTTC. It codes for CASSFDEAFGPGFRYDEQFF.

This clone has more than one count but fewer than ten. The rearrangement links TRBV6-5 to TRBJ1-2; a possible D gene is TRBD1 (6 bases). The CDR3 is 13 residues long. Germline V gene lookup returns CDR1 MNHEY and CDR2 SVGAGI. Between the trimmed V and J ends, which lost 6 bases and 7 bases, there was a span of 15 bases. CDR3 nucleotides: TGTGCCAGCAGAAGAACAGGGCGTCTTGGCTACACCTTC. Its translation is CASRRTGRLGYTF.

This chain uses TRBV2 with TRBJ1-5, with D possibly matching TRBD1 (6 bases). CDR1 SNHLY and CDR2 FYNNEI come from the germline V gene. This CDR3 has 14 amino acids. Between the trimmed V and J ends, which lost 1 base and 2 bases, there was a span of 6 bases. The CDR3 DNA reads TGTGCCAGCAGTGAAGGACAGGGCAATCAGCCCCAGCATTTT. Translated, it gives CASSEGQGNQPQHF.

The rearrangement links TRBV9 to TRBJ2-1, with a weak D call TRBD1 (6 bases). The CDR3 covers 15 residues. Germline loops: CDR1 SGDLS, CDR2 YYNGEE. Trimming cost V 4 bases and J 9 bases, with 20 bases left between them. The CDR3 here is CASSPRQAESREQFF. In nucleotides, the CDR3 is TGTGCCAGCAGCCCTCGACAGGCGGAGTCCCGTGAGCAGTTCTTC.

V usage is TRBV6-6 and J usage is TRBJ2-5, with 9 bases matching TRBD2. The DNA end lines up better with TRBJ2-7; the J call may be wrong. This CDR3 contains 14 residues. The V gene's germline CDR1 is MNHNY and CDR2 SVGAGI (reference sequence). As DNA, the CDR3 is TGTGCCAGCAGTTACCCGGCGGGGGGGGGCGAGCAGTACTTC. It specifies CASSYPAGGGEQYF.